A selection of T cell receptor beta chains follows, all from one sample in a study of cytomegalovirus exposure and HLA in healthy donors. Sequenced by immunoSEQ multiplex PCR; TCRdb stores in-frame clones only, minus some. The sample lists about 170,000 clones; more than 70% were seen once. The sample was PBMCs. These receptors were obtained from a woman aged 45-59 years in good health and CMV-seropositive. The conserved cysteine and the conserved F or W are not part of the CDR3 here. The D gene is left open where the match is weak.

>TRBV7-6|-|TRBJ2-7
ASSLGSESSYEQY
>TRBV19|-|TRBJ1-6
ASKSWDYSYNSPLH
>TRBV29-1|TRBD2|TRBJ2-2
SVEIAGGPGNTGELF
>TRBV7-9|-|TRBJ2-2
SSSSPKQGATYTGELF
>TRBV30|-|TRBJ1-6
AWDLVNSPLH
>TRBV5-1|TRBD1|TRBJ1-1
ASSVRQGATEAF
>TRBV5-6|TRBD1|TRBJ2-7
ASSPWGQVPSYEQY
>TRBV4-2|TRBD1|TRBJ1-6
ASSPEGATGSPLH
>TRBV4-1|-|TRBJ2-7
ASSQDMGQVYPWEQY
>TRBV7-2|-|TRBJ1-4
ASSSLRDEKLF
>TRBV27|TRBD2|TRBJ2-1
ASSFILAGANEQF
>TRBV7-2|-|TRBJ1-4
ASSLAEGGKLF
>TRBV28|-|TRBJ2-1
ASRTPRRQF
>TRBV9|TRBD1|TRBJ2-7
ASSVHTGTGKEQY
>TRBV19|-|TRBJ2-1
ASRLASYNEQF
>TRBV5-6|TRBD2|TRBJ2-5
ASSFLGAGGHWETQY
>TRBV7-6|TRBD2|TRBJ2-3
ASSPFPQRGRTDTQY
>TRBV7-3|-|TRBJ2-3
ASSSAGHTDTQY
>TRBV7-6|-|TRBJ2-1
ASGLRGLSNEQF
>TRBV11-3|TRBD1|TRBJ2-7
ASSLAGGTYEQY
>TRBV28|TRBD1|TRBJ1-3
ATNIPPGGGGGGNTIY
>TRBV28|-|TRBJ1-4
ASSLRGAEKLF
>TRBV10-2|TRBD2|TRBJ2-3
ASRGGLTTDTQY
>TRBV28|-|TRBJ1-2
ASSSGLQIYGYT
>TRBV4-2|-|TRBJ2-3
ASSQGGGIAPSTDTQY
>TRBV7-9|-|TRBJ1-1
ASSSPRFAEAF
>TRBV10-3|TRBD1|TRBJ2-7
AVGDRESEQY
>TRBV28|-|TRBJ1-2
ASSYSGGYGYT
>TRBV7-3|-|TRBJ2-2
ASSLNPAGTGELF